The 30 T cell receptor beta chains below come from one sample, sequenced in a study of cytomegalovirus exposure and HLA in healthy donors. A multiplex PCR was run with 60 Vbeta primers and 13 Jbeta primers. The table came from immunoSEQ multiplex PCR; TCRdb's copy has only in-frame clones and leaves some out. The sample totals under 250,000 clones. The sample comprised PBMCs. The receptor source for this set is a girl aged 2-10 years in good health and CMV-seropositive.

This rearrangement joins TRBV29-1 to TRBJ2-7, with a possible D match to TRBD1 (5 bases). The CDR3 length is 13 residues. Germline CDR1 SQVTM, CDR2 ANQGSEA. Trimming pared 6 bases from V and 3 bases from J, leaving 15 bases between. The CDR3 loop is CSVQGPGHYEQYF. The DNA for the CDR3 is TGCAGCGTCCAGGGTCCAGGTCACTACGAGCAGTACTTC.

J is TRBJ2-7 and V is TRBV6-4; a possible D gene is TRBD2 (5 bases). CDR1 MRHNA and CDR2 SNTAGT come from the germline V gene. Trimming removed 4 bases at V and 3 bases at J, with 13 bases between. CDR3 length: 14 amino acids. CDR3 in DNA: TGTGCCAGCAGTGGTCGGGGAGAGAACTACGAGCAGTACTTC. Translated, it gives CASSGRGENYEQYF.

J is TRBJ2-5 and V is TRBV20-1; D call uncertain. The J call may be faulty, since TRBJ2-7 better matches the DNA end. The CDR3 consists of 10 residues. Per the germline V gene, CDR1 is DFQATT and CDR2 is SNEGSKA (reference sequence). The CDR3 coding sequence is TGCAGTGCTGGGGACTACGAGCAGTACTTC. Its translation: CSAGDYEQYF.

The rearrangement uses TRBV28 and TRBJ2-5, with a possible D match to TRBD1 (5 bases). The J call may be incorrect, as the DNA end agrees better with TRBJ2-7. The CDR3 is 14 amino acids. From germline, CDR1 is MDHEN and CDR2 SYDVKM. CDR3 residues: CASSLQGTNYEQYF. The CDR3 coding sequence is TGTGCCAGCAGTTTGCAGGGAACCAACTACGAGCAGTACTTC.

The V and J genes are TRBV28 and TRBJ1-5, with 9 nucleotides matching TRBD1. This CDR3 has 15 residues. After removal of 6 bases from V and 3 bases from J, the junction contained 6 bases not matched to a gene. Germline CDR1 is MDHEN and CDR2 is SYDVKM. CDR3 DNA: TGTGCCAGCAGGGTGACAGGGGGATTCAATCAGCCCCAGCATTTT. As protein: CASRVTGGFNQPQHF.

V and J are TRBV28 and TRBJ2-7; D perhaps matches TRBD1 (6 bases). The germline V and J ends were trimmed by 5 bases and 1 base, with 9 bases remaining between them. Germline V gene lookup returns CDR1 MDHEN and CDR2 SYDVKM. The CDR3 totals 13 residues. CDR3 nucleotide sequence: TGTGCCAGCAGTCTAGGACAGTCCTACGAGCAGTACTTC. Translation: CASSLGQSYEQYF. Based on the CDR3 plus reference TRBV28 and TRBJ2-7, the full variable domain is DVKVTQSSRYLVKRTGEKVFLECVQDMDHENMFWYRQDPGLGLRLIYFSYDVKMKEKGDIPEGYSVSREKKERFSLILESASTNQTSMYLCASSLGQSYEQYFGPGTRLTVT.

V gene TRBV19 combines with J gene TRBJ1-1, with D maybe TRBD1 (5 bases). Germline V gene data show CDR1 as LNHDA and CDR2 as SQIVND (reference sequence). Trimming removed 6 bases at V and 8 bases at J, with 22 bases between. The CDR3 consists of 15 residues. The CDR3 DNA is TGTGCCAGTAGGTACGGGGGATTTTCCTTCGGAGAAGCTTTCTTT. It encodes CASRYGGFSFGEAFF.

The rearrangement joins TRBV2 to TRBJ2-7; tentatively, D is TRBD2 (5 bases). V lost 10 bases and J 9 bases, leaving 19 bases between the germline ends. From germline, CDR1 is SNHLY and CDR2 FYNNEI. This CDR3 spans 12 amino acids. DNA for the CDR3: TGTGCCACCGGCGGCCTACGAGGGCCGCAGTACTTC. Its translation: CATGGLRGPQYF.

The rearrangement links TRBV7-9 to TRBJ1-1; 8 nucleotides match TRBD1. This CDR3 region has 12 residues. Germline V CDR1 and CDR2: SEHNR, FQNEAQ (reference sequence). The V segment lost 5 bases and the J segment 5 bases; nucleotides outside the gene matches: 1. CDR3 in amino acids: CASSRTGTEAFF. The CDR3 DNA reads TGTGCCAGCAGCCGGACAGGGACTGAAGCTTTCTTT.

In the case of this clone: Other DNA sequences within the sample encode an identical CDR3. V and J are TRBV5-6 and TRBJ2-6; tentative D call: TRBD2 (5 bases). This CDR3 region has 15 residues. Germline CDR1 SGHDT, CDR2 YYEEEE. Trimming shortened V by 1 base and J by 0 bases, and 5 bases separated the two germline ends. The CDR3 coding sequence is TGTGCCAGCAGCTTGCGGGGCTCTGGGGCCAACGTCCTGACTTTC. It specifies CASSLRGSGANVLTF.

The genes are TRBV12-5 and TRBJ2-1; 8 nucleotides agree with TRBD2. V lost 6 bases, J lost 0 bases, and 4 bases stayed unmatched. This CDR3 is built from 15 residues. Germline V gene lookup returns CDR1 LGHNT and CDR2 FRNRAP. Written as DNA, the CDR3 is TGTGCTAGTGGCCCGACTAGCGACTCCTACAATGAGCAGTTCTTC. It translates to CASGPTSDSYNEQFF.

The genes are TRBV9 and TRBJ1-2, with TRBD1 matching 8 bases. Trimming cost V 3 bases and J 6 bases; bases outside gene matches: 10. The CDR3 extends over 15 amino acids. Germline assignment: CDR1 SGDLS and CDR2 YYNGEE. The CDR3 DNA is TGTGCCAGCAGCGGAGGGACAGGTCGTGTAGATGGCTACACCTTC. This codes for CASSGGTGRVDGYTF. Based on the CDR3 plus reference TRBV9 and TRBJ1-2, the full variable domain is DSGVTQTPKHLITATGQRVTLRCSPRSGDLSVYWYQQSLDQGLQFLIQYYNGEERAKGNILERFSAQQFPDLHSELNLSSLELGDSALYFCASSGGTGRVDGYTFGSGTRLTVV.

V gene TRBV19 combines with J gene TRBJ2-1; 11 bases fit TRBD2. V shed 4 bases and J 4 bases; nucleotides not matched to a gene: 3. This CDR3 has 15 residues. Germline loops: CDR1 LNHDA, CDR2 SQIVND (reference sequence). CDR3 amino acids: CASSKTSGTYNEQFF. As DNA, the CDR3 is TGTGCCAGTAGTAAGACTAGCGGGACGTACAATGAGCAGTTCTTC.

The genes are TRBV13 and TRBJ2-3; 11 bases line up with TRBD1. The CDR3 runs 16 residues. The junction had 6 bases not matched to a gene; V was cut back by 2 bases and J by 5 bases. The germline CDR1 and CDR2 sequences are PRHDT and FYEKMQ (reference sequence). The CDR3 here is CASSLPGQGDRDTQYF. In DNA form, the CDR3 reads TGTGCCAGCAGCTTACCGGGACAGGGGGACCGAGATACGCAGTATTTT.

V and J are TRBV7-2 and TRBJ1-2, with TRBD1 as a possible D gene (6 bases). The CDR3 extends over 14 amino acids. The V end lost 3 bases, the J end lost 4 bases, and 12 bases lay between the germline ends. CDR1 SGHTA and CDR2 FQGNSA come from the germline V gene. CDR3 residues: CASSLGWTVYGYTF. CDR3 coding DNA: TGTGCCAGCAGCTTGGGATGGACAGTCTATGGCTACACCTTC.

V and J are TRBV7-8 and TRBJ1-3; D not certain. The V gene's germline CDR1 is SGHVS and CDR2 FQNEAQ. This CDR3 is 13 amino acids long. V was shortened by 5 bases and J by 4 bases, with 9 bases between the two germline ends. CDR3: CASSADGGNTIYF. The CDR3 bases are TGTGCCAGCAGCGCCGACGGGGGAAACACCATATATTTT. Looking up the rest from reference TRBV7-8 and TRBJ1-3 gives the full variable domain: GAGVSQSPRYKVAKRGQDVALRCDPISGHVSLFWYQQALGQGPEFLTYFQNEAQLDKSGLPSDRFFAERPEGSVSTLKIQRTQQEDSAVYLCASSADGGNTIYFGEGSWLTVV.

The J gene is TRBJ2-7, the V gene TRBV6-1, with a weak D call TRBD2 (5 bases). V was trimmed by 7 bases and J by 0 bases, leaving 10 bases between them. The germline V gene has CDR1 MNHNS and CDR2 SASEGT. The CDR3 consists of 13 residues. The CDR3 loop reads CASITEGSYEQYF. The CDR3 coding sequence is TGTGCCAGCATCACTGAGGGCTCCTACGAGCAGTACTTC.

J is TRBJ2-5 and V is TRBV27; 11 bases agree with TRBD2. This CDR3 has 15 amino acids. Looked up from germline, CDR1 is MNHEY and CDR2 is SMNVEV (reference sequence). The V and J ends lost 6 bases and 4 bases, in that order; junction bases with no gene match: 7. The CDR3 DNA sequence: TGTGCCAGCAGGAAACTAGCGGGAGAAGGAGAGACCCAGTACTTC. Translating it yields CASRKLAGEGETQYF.

The rearrangement joins TRBV19 to TRBJ1-2; 9 nucleotides align to TRBD1. J was trimmed by 5 bases and V by 4 bases; bases with no gene match: 11. The length of the CDR3 is 16 residues. Germline CDR1 is LNHDA and CDR2 is SQIVND (reference sequence). Written as DNA, the CDR3 is TGTGCCAGTAGTACCCGGGACAGGGCCGAACGATATGGCTACACCTTC. Amino acids: CASSTRDRAERYGYTF. Based on the CDR3 plus reference TRBV19 and TRBJ1-2, the full variable domain is DGGITQSPKYLFRKEGQNVTLSCEQNLNHDAMYWYRQDPGQGLRLIYYSQIVNDFQKGDIAEGYSVSREKKESFPLTVTSAQKNPTAFYLCASSTRDRAERYGYTFGSGTRLTVV.

The rearrangement joins TRBV27 to TRBJ2-3; no definite D call. The V end lost 5 bases, the J end lost 5 bases, and 5 bases lay between the germline ends. From germline, CDR1 is MNHEY and CDR2 SMNVEV (reference sequence). The CDR3 is 11 residues long. CDR3 region: CASSTGDTQYF. The CDR3 nucleotides read TGTGCCAGCAGTACTGGAGATACGCAGTATTTT.

The chain joins TRBV28 to TRBJ1-4, with TRBD1 identical over 10 bases. J was trimmed by 6 bases and V by 10 bases; bases with no gene match: 5. CDR1 is MDHEN, CDR2 SYDVKM, per germline. The CDR3 is 13 residues long. The CDR3 reads CAIGTGVYEKLFF. In nucleotides, the CDR3 is TGTGCCATCGGGACAGGGGTTTATGAAAAACTGTTTTTT. Based on the CDR3 plus reference TRBV28 and TRBJ1-4, the full variable domain is DVKVTQSSRYLVKRTGEKVFLECVQDMDHENMFWYRQDPGLGLRLIYFSYDVKMKEKGDIPEGYSVSREKKERFSLILESASTNQTSMYLCAIGTGVYEKLFFGSGTQLSVL.

This rearrangement joins TRBV9 to TRBJ2-1; 11 positions match TRBD2. Germline values: CDR1 SGDLS, CDR2 YYNGEE. CDR3 length: 18 amino acids. V trimming: 0 bases; J trimming: 6 bases; junction bases outside the gene matches: 11. CDR3 residues: CASSVETSGRKSSNEQFF. The CDR3, as DNA: TGTGCCAGCAGCGTAGAAACTAGCGGGAGAAAGTCGTCCAATGAGCAGTTCTTC.

V gene TRBV27 combines with J gene TRBJ2-1, with TRBD2 identical over 13 bases. CDR3 size: 15 residues. V shed 6 bases, J shed 6 bases, and the junction held 5 bases outside the gene matches. Germline V gene sequence: CDR1 MNHEY, CDR2 SMNVEV (reference sequence). CDR3 region: CASSSWTSGGNEQFF. The DNA of the CDR3 is TGTGCCAGCAGCTCTTGGACTAGCGGGGGCAATGAGCAGTTCTTC.

The V call is TRBV10-3, the J call TRBJ2-3; possible D gene TRBD2, 5 bases. The CDR3 sequence is 14 residues long. V shed 8 bases and J shed 1 base, with 13 bases lying between them. Germline V gene data show CDR1 as ENHRY and CDR2 as SYGVKD. CDR3 DNA sequence: TGTGCCATCCGTAAGGACTTAGGCACAGATACGCAGTATTTT. Amino acid sequence: CAIRKDLGTDTQYF.

The chain is built from TRBV6-6 and TRBJ2-7, with TRBD1 as a possible D gene (6 bases). The CDR3 length is 16 residues. Trimming left V 5 bases short and J 0 bases short, with 17 bases between. Germline V lookup: CDR1 MNHNY, CDR2 SVGAGI (reference sequence). The CDR3 nucleotides read TGTGCCAGCAGTCCCAGGGGCGGGCTATTCTCCTACGAGCAGTACTTC. Protein: CASSPRGGLFSYEQYF.

Notes on this clone: Other DNA sequences in this specimen translate into the identical CDR3. The chain uses TRBV4-1 and TRBJ1-5, with no clear D. CDR3 length equals 12 residues. Germline V gene sequence: CDR1 MGHRA, CDR2 YSYEKL. Trimming shortened V by 3 bases and J by 7 bases, and 7 bases separated the two germline ends. CDR3 in amino acids: CASSHTEQPQHF. The CDR3, as DNA: TGCGCCAGCAGCCATACAGAGCAGCCCCAGCATTTT.

This CDR3 is CASSPSLGGYEKLFF. The CDR3 DNA sequence: TGTGCCAGTAGCCCCTCCCTGGGAGGGTATGAAAAACTGTTTTTT. The V gene is TRBV19, the J gene TRBJ1-4, with D unresolved. The V end was cut by 6 bases, the J end by 6 bases, with 17 bases between. The CDR3 length is 15 residues. CDR1 LNHDA and CDR2 SQIVND come from the germline V gene (reference sequence).

V usage is TRBV6-5 and J usage is TRBJ1-2; 8 bases match TRBD1. With 6 bases clipped from V and 8 bases from J, the junction kept 8 bases outside the gene matches. Germline loops: CDR1 MNHEY, CDR2 SVGAGI. There are 13 residues in the CDR3. Written as DNA, the CDR3 is TGTGCCAGCAGGTTCCAGGGGGCAAGCGGCTACACCTTC. Translating it yields CASRFQGASGYTF.

CDR3 coding DNA: TGCGCCAGCAGCTTACGGGACAATGAGCAGTTCTTC. It codes for CASSLRDNEQFF. The chain couples TRBV5-1 to TRBJ2-1; D is ambiguous. Trimming pared 2 bases from V and 5 bases from J, leaving 5 bases between. Germline-derived CDR1 and CDR2 are SGHRS and YFSETQ. CDR3 length: 12 residues.

The chain links TRBV2 to TRBJ2-5, with D unclear. CDR1 and CDR2 from the germline V gene are SNHLY and FYNNEI. Trimming took off 3 bases at V and 5 bases at J, with 13 bases between the two ends. The CDR3 runs 14 residues. The CDR3 reads CASSDSLAEETQYF. The CDR3 region has the DNA TGTGCCAGCAGTGACTCATTGGCGGAGGAGACCCAGTACTTC. Full variable domain (rest looked up from reference TRBV2 and TRBJ2-5): EPEVTQTPSHQVTQMGQEVILRCVPISNHLYFYWYRQILGQKVEFLVSFYNNEISEKSEIFDDQFSVERPDGSNFTLKIRSTKLEDSAMYFCASSDSLAEETQYFGPGTRLLVL.